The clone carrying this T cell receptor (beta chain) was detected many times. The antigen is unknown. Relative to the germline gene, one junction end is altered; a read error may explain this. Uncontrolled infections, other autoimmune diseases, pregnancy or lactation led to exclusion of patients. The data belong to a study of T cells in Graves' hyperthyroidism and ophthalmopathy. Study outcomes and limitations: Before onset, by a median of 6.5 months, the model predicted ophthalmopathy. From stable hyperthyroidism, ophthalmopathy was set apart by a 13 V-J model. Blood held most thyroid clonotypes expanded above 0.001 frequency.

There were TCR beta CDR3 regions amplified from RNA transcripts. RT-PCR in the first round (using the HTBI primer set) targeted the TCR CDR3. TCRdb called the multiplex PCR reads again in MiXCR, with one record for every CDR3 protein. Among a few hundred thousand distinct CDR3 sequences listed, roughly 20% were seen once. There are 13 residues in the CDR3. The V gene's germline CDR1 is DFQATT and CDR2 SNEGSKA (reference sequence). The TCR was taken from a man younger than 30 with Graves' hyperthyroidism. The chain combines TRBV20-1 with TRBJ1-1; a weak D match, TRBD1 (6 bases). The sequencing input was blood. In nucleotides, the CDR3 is TGTAGTGCTAAACAGGGAATTTGGGCTGAAGCTTTCTTT. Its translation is CSAKQGIWAEAFF.